This T cell receptor beta chain was found in a study of response to subunit inactivated influenza vaccine. The V end lost 8 bases, the J end lost 4 bases, and 8 bases lay between the germline ends. CDR1 MDHEN and CDR2 SYDVKM come from the germline V gene. The CDR3 has 11 residues. TCRdb independently ran MiXCR on the RT-PCR reads; one entry per CDR3 protein. The sample has some 480,000 distinct CDR3 sequences; around 9.9% are singletons. Whole-study findings and limits: Researchers suggested that each seasonal influenza vaccination recruits few new T cells.

For this clonotype: The antigen is unknown.

The chain links TRBV28 to TRBJ1-2; TRBD1 might be the D (6 bases). The sequences come from PBMCs from blood, collected about 40 days after vaccination. This sequence originates from a man in his fifties or sixties who received an inactivated influenza vaccine. CDR3 nucleotide sequence: TGTGCCAGCGAGGGGGGCTATGGCTACACCTTC. Residues: CASEGGYGYTF.